Below are 21 T cell receptor beta chains sequenced from a single sample in a study of human T cells and chemical hapten exposure. Time point indicated: patch test 1, 2 weeks after DPC sensitization. Treatment described: therapeutic diphenylcyclopropenone sensitization with weekly scalp DPC. TCRdb ran MiXCR on the RACE reads and lists one entry per CDR3 protein. Of some 170,000 distinct CDR3 sequences in the sample, approximately 20% were seen once. Specimen: whole blood, collected in connection with sensitization to the hapten diphenylcyclopropenone (DPC). These TCRs come from a woman between 45 and 60 years old with alopecia areata. Some clones in this sample may be carry-over from other donors' samples.

V gene TRBV7-9 combines with J gene TRBJ2-5; tentatively, D is TRBD1 or TRBD2 (5 bases each). CDR1 SEHNR and CDR2 FQNEAQ come from the germline V gene (reference sequence). CDR3 length: 12 residues. V lost 4 bases, J lost 7 bases, and 10 bases lay in between. Here the CDR3 DNA reads TGTGCCAGCAGCTGGGGGAGCGGGACCCAGTACTTC. Translating it yields CASSWGSGTQYF. Combining the CDR3 with reference TRBV7-9 and TRBJ2-5 gives the whole variable domain DTGVSQNPRHKITKRGQNVTFRCDPISEHNRLYWYRQTLGQGPEFLTYFQNEAQLEKSRLLSDRFSAERPKGSFSTLEIQRTEQGDSAMYLCASSWGSGTQYFGPGTRLLVL.

V and J are TRBV5-1 and TRBJ2-1, with 7 bases lining up with TRBD1. Trimming took 1 base from V and 8 from J; bases not matched to a gene: 6. This CDR3 region has 14 residues. Germline V gene data show CDR1 as SGHRS and CDR2 as YFSETQ. The CDR3 region is CASSLTGDGDEQFF. The CDR3 DNA reads TGCGCCAGCAGCTTGACAGGGGACGGTGATGAGCAGTTCTTC.

Comments on this clonotype: Mismatch with germline at one junction end may stem from a read error. The chain links TRBV3-1 to TRBJ2-7; D gene uncertain. This CDR3 is 14 amino acids long. The germline gives CDR1 LGHDT, CDR2 YNNKEL (reference sequence). The CDR3 DNA follows: TGTGCCAGCACCCAAGGGCTAGTCGGTCACGAGCAGTACTTC. This codes for CASTQGLVGHEQYF.

V and J are TRBV20-1 and TRBJ2-1, with TRBD2 matching 16 bases. Germline V lookup: CDR1 DFQATT, CDR2 SNEGSKA (reference sequence). The CDR3 length is 16 residues. Trimming at V came to 5 bases and at J to 6 bases, leaving 7 bases not matched to a gene. The chain's CDR3 is CSAQGLAGGPGNEQFF. In DNA, the CDR3 is TGCAGTGCTCAGGGACTAGCGGGAGGGCCAGGCAATGAGCAGTTCTTC.

The rearrangement links TRBV20-1 to TRBJ2-3; D is unclear. Germline V gene lookup returns CDR1 DFQATT and CDR2 SNEGSKA (reference sequence). This CDR3 is 14 amino acids long. Trimming took off 2 bases at V and 1 base at J, with 10 bases between the two ends. The CDR3 DNA reads TGCAGTGCTAGATTGGTACAAGGCACAGATACGCAGTATTTT. Amino acids: CSARLVQGTDTQYF.

The chain links TRBV3-1 to TRBJ1-3; 8 bases are a match to TRBD1. V shed 1 base, J shed 4 bases, and the junction held 0 bases outside the gene matches. Looked up from germline, CDR1 is LGHDT and CDR2 is YNNKEL (reference sequence). CDR3 length: 14 residues. In DNA, the CDR3 is TGTGCCAGCAGCCAAGGGACAGGGGGAAACACCATATATTTT. Encoded protein: CASSQGTGGNTIYF.

This clonotype was counted only a few times. The chain has TRBV20-1 and TRBJ2-5, with TRBD2 identical over 9 bases. V was clipped by 3 bases and J by 5 bases; unmatched bases: 13. CDR1 and CDR2 from the germline V gene are DFQATT and SNEGSKA (reference sequence). The CDR3 contains 16 residues. CDR3 bases: TGCAGTGCTAGGCCTAGGCTAGCGGGAACCGCGGAGACCCAGTACTTC. It translates to CSARPRLAGTAETQYF.

This clonotype was counted a few times. The chain uses TRBV20-1 and TRBJ2-3; a weak D match, TRBD2 (6 bases). The V end lost 4 bases, the J end lost 6 bases, and 20 bases lay between the germline ends. The CDR3 covers 15 residues. Germline CDR1 reads DFQATT; CDR2 reads SNEGSKA (reference sequence). Here the CDR3 reads CSATRGTYPPDTQYF. CDR3 nucleotide sequence: TGCAGTGCTACCCGGGGGACTTACCCTCCGGATACGCAGTATTTT.

This clonotype was counted ten times or more. This chain uses TRBV18 with TRBJ2-2, with 15 bases fitting TRBD2. Germline V CDR1 and CDR2: KGHSH, LQKENI. The CDR3 has 16 amino acids. V lost 3 bases and J lost 4; bases outside the gene matches: 0. The CDR3 nucleotides are TGTGCCAGCTCACCGGGACTAGCGGGAGGCACCGGGGAGCTGTTTTTT. Translated: CASSPGLAGGTGELFF.

This clonotype was counted a few times. The rearrangement joins TRBV10-2 to TRBJ2-7, with D tentatively TRBD2 (6 bases). The germline CDR1 and CDR2 sequences are WSHSY and SAAADI. Trimming shortened V by 5 bases and J by 0 bases, and 14 bases separated the two germline ends. This CDR3 is built from 15 residues. The CDR3 sequence: CASSLTAGLSYEQYF. The CDR3 coding sequence is TGCGCCAGCAGTCTTACAGCGGGTCTCTCCTACGAGCAGTACTTC.

In its sample, this clonotype was seen a few times. As DNA, the CDR3 is TGTGCCAGCAGCGCAGCCACCTATGGCTACACCTTC. It encodes CASSAATYGYTF. This chain uses TRBV9 with TRBJ1-2; D is ambiguous. V was shortened by 3 bases and J by 4 bases, with 7 bases between the two germline ends. CDR1 and CDR2 from the germline V gene are SGDLS and YYNGEE. The CDR3 has 12 residues.

The V and J genes are TRBV9 and TRBJ2-7; 11 bases align to TRBD2. Germline CDR1 and CDR2: SGDLS and YYNGEE. The CDR3 has 17 residues. V was pared by 0 bases and J by 5 bases, with 10 bases of the junction left unmatched. CDR3 protein: CASSVDASGRLLHEQYF. As DNA, the CDR3 is TGTGCCAGCAGCGTAGACGCTAGCGGGAGGTTATTGCACGAGCAGTACTTC.

The gene calls are TRBV4-1 and TRBJ2-4, with TRBD2 identical over 7 bases. Germline V gene data show CDR1 as MGHRA and CDR2 as YSYEKL. V gave up 1 base and J gave up 1 base; unmatched junction bases: 7. The CDR3 spans 17 residues. This chain's CDR3 is CASSQVGREMAKNIQYF. The CDR3 nucleotides are TGCGCCAGCAGCCAAGTTGGGCGGGAGATGGCCAAAAACATTCAGTACTTC.

This clonotype has at least ten counts. The gene calls are TRBV10-2 and TRBJ2-1; no clear D. Trimming removed 6 bases from V and 6 bases from J, with 12 bases in between. CDR1 is WSHSY, CDR2 SAAADI, per germline. The CDR3 extends over 13 amino acids. DNA for the CDR3: TGCGCCAGCAGGGGGATGGGGATCAATGAGCAGTTCTTC. Amino acids: CASRGMGINEQFF.

The rearrangement joins TRBV3-1 to TRBJ1-2; the match to TRBD1 covers 7 bases. With 3 bases clipped from V and 2 bases from J, the junction kept 6 bases outside the gene matches. This CDR3 has 15 residues. Germline lookup yields CDR1 LGHDT and CDR2 YNNKEL (reference sequence). CDR3 protein: CASSQLGTVNYGYTF. In DNA form, the CDR3 reads TGTGCCAGCAGCCAGCTAGGGACAGTGAACTATGGCTACACCTTC.

This chain uses TRBV29-1 with TRBJ1-2, with 8 bases lining up with TRBD1. The J segment lost 2 bases and the V segment lost 7 bases, leaving 6 bases of the junction unmatched. CDR1 SQVTM and CDR2 ANQGSEA come from the germline V gene. The CDR3 sequence is 13 residues long. CDR3 coding DNA: TGCAGCGGCCTGTGGACAGGGAACTATGGCTACACCTTC. It translates to CSGLWTGNYGYTF.

This clonotype was found many times. This chain joins TRBV20-1 and TRBJ1-5; D is possibly TRBD1 (5 bases). This CDR3 region has 16 residues. Germline lookup yields CDR1 DFQATT and CDR2 SNEGSKA (reference sequence). The germline V and J ends were trimmed by 1 base and 2 bases, with 15 bases remaining between them. The CDR3 loop is CSARVRVGGGNQPQHF. The CDR3 region has the DNA TGCAGTGCTAGAGTAAGAGTTGGAGGGGGCAATCAGCCCCAGCATTTT.

There are a few counts of this clonotype. This chain connects TRBV7-6 to TRBJ2-1; D is uncertain. Trimming stripped 0 bases from V and 7 bases from J, with 10 bases between. Germline CDR1 is SGHVS and CDR2 is FNYEAQ. This CDR3 region has 14 residues. The DNA of the CDR3 is TGTGCCAGCAGCTTAGCTGGGCCGCTGAATGAGCAGTTCTTC. This codes for CASSLAGPLNEQFF.

The V and J genes are TRBV7-3 and TRBJ2-5; D gene ambiguous. The V gene's germline CDR1 is SGHTA and CDR2 FQGTGA. V lost 1 base, J lost 5 bases, and 11 bases lay in between. This CDR3 is built from 14 residues. DNA for the CDR3: TGTGCCAGCAGCTTAAAAGGGTTTGGGGAGACCCAGTACTTC. It encodes CASSLKGFGETQYF.

CDR3 region: CASSPGEHGWQYF. The CDR3 DNA sequence: TGCGCCAGCAGCCCCGGCGAACACGGATGGCAGTACTTC. The chain recombines TRBV5-1 with TRBJ2-7; unclear D gene. CDR1 and CDR2 (germline): SGHRS, YFSETQ. V lost 4 bases to trimming and J lost 9 bases, with 17 bases between them. The length of the CDR3 is 13 residues.

J is TRBJ2-1 and V is TRBV29-1; TRBD2 aligns across 14 bases. The germline V gene has CDR1 SQVTM and CDR2 ANQGSEA. The ends lost 7 bases at V and 10 bases at J; junction bases unmatched: 9. The CDR3 is 14 residues long. CDR3 loop: CSAGTSGSSREQFF. The CDR3 DNA follows: TGCAGCGCCGGGACTAGCGGGAGTTCAAGGGAGCAGTTCTTC.